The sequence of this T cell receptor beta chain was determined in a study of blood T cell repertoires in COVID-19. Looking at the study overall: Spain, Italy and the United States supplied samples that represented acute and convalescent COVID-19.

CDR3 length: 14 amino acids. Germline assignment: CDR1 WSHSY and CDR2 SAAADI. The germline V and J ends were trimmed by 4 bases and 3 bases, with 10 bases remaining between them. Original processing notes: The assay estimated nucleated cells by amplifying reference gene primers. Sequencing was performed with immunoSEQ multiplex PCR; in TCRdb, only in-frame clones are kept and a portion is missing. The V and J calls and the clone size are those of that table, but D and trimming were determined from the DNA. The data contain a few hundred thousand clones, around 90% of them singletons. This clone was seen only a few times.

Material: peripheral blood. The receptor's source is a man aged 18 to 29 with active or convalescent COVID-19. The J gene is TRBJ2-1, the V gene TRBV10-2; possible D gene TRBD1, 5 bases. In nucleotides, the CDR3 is TGCGCCAGCAGTGTGATAGGGGACTACAATGAGCAGTTCTTC. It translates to CASSVIGDYNEQFF.